This record concerns one T cell receptor beta chain sequence. The record originates from a study of blood T cell repertoires in COVID-19. Profiling relied on immunoSEQ multiplex PCR, and the TCRdb table lists in-frame clones only, not all of them. The sample yields 70,000 to 85,000 clones, 70% to 90% seen once. V lost 5 bases to trimming and J lost 4 bases, with 12 bases between them. Germline CDR1 LNHDA, CDR2 SQIVND (reference sequence). This CDR3 has 13 amino acids. The V gene is TRBV19, the J gene TRBJ2-7, with a weak D call TRBD1 (7 bases). The sequence was obtained from a man in his sixties or seventies with active or convalescent COVID-19. Sequences were obtained from peripheral blood. CDR3 amino acids: CASSVAGGYEQYF. The CDR3 DNA is TGTGCCAGTAGTGTAGCAGGGGGGTACGAGCAGTACTTC.